These T cell receptor beta chains were read from a single sample in a study of T cell responses to AZD1222 COVID-19 vaccine. Using immunoSEQ multiplex PCR, the repertoire was profiled, and TCRdb retains in-frame clones only, with some absent. The table records around 60,000 clones, approximately 90% of them present only once. The sequencing here drew on peripheral blood, taken 28 days after the second dose of the MenACWY control vaccine. The source of these receptors is an adult who received the MenACWY meningococcal vaccine as a control. Each CDR3 is given with its conserved first and last residue. A D gene is named only where the DNA matches it firmly. Rows may omit the clone size; those that give it use once, few, many or a size class.

V gene: TRBV7-2; clone size: .; D gene: .; J gene: TRBJ2-7; CDR3 DNA: TGTGCCAGCAGCTTAGAGCGAGGAGTCCCCGCCTACGAGCAGTACTTC; CDR3 protein: CASSLERGVPAYEQYF
V gene: TRBV9; clone size: .; D gene: .; J gene: TRBJ1-2; CDR3 DNA: TGTGCCAGCAGCGTAGCATCCCCCCCCAACGGGGACTATGGCTACACCTTC; CDR3 protein: CASSVASPPNGDYGYTF
V gene: TRBV10-3; clone size: .; D gene: TRBD1; J gene: TRBJ1-1; CDR3 DNA: TGTGCCATCTCTCCAGGGGGCACTGAAGCTTTCTTT; CDR3 protein: CAISPGGTEAFF
V gene: TRBV19; clone size: .; D gene: TRBD1; J gene: TRBJ2-2; CDR3 DNA: TGTGCCACAAGGGGGGACAGGGGGCTCGACGGGGAGCTGTTTTTT; CDR3 protein: CATRGDRGLDGELFF
V gene: TRBV2; clone size: once; D gene: .; J gene: TRBJ2-7; CDR3 DNA: TGTGCCAGCGAAAAAGGGGGATTAGCGGGCACCTACGAGCAGTACTTC; CDR3 protein: CASEKGGLAGTYEQYF
V gene: TRBV7-9; clone size: .; D gene: TRBD1; J gene: TRBJ2-3; CDR3 DNA: TGTGCCAGCAGCAGGGACAGGGATACAGATACGCAGTATTTT; CDR3 protein: CASSRDRDTDTQYF
V gene: TRBV29-1; clone size: .; D gene: .; J gene: TRBJ1-4; CDR3 DNA: TGCAGCGTACTAGGGGATGAAAAACTGTTTTTT; CDR3 protein: CSVLGDEKLFF
V gene: TRBV19; clone size: .; D gene: .; J gene: TRBJ1-5; CDR3 DNA: TGTGCCAGTAGTATATGGGGGACCAATCAGCCCCAGCATTTT; CDR3 protein: CASSIWGTNQPQHF
V gene: TRBV6-2/TRBV6-3; clone size: .; D gene: .; J gene: TRBJ1-1; CDR3 DNA: TGTGCCAGCAGCCTCTCGTCAGGACGGACTGAAGCTTTCTTT; CDR3 protein: CASSLSSGRTEAFF
V gene: TRBV5-6; clone size: .; D gene: .; J gene: TRBJ2-3; CDR3 DNA: TGTGCCAGCAACTTGGTAGGGGCTAGCACAGATACGCAGTATTTT; CDR3 protein: CASNLVGASTDTQYF
V gene: TRBV9; clone size: .; D gene: TRBD2; J gene: TRBJ2-3; CDR3 DNA: TGTGCCAGCAGCGCCGATCAACTAGCGGGGGCAACAGATACGCAGTATTTT; CDR3 protein: CASSADQLAGATDTQYF
V gene: TRBV7-2; clone size: .; D gene: .; J gene: TRBJ1-3; CDR3 DNA: TGTGCCAGCAGCTGGGGGGGCCTAAACTCTGGAAACACCATATATTTT; CDR3 protein: CASSWGGLNSGNTIYF
V gene: TRBV5-1; clone size: .; D gene: TRBD1; J gene: TRBJ2-2; CDR3 DNA: TGCGCCAGCAGCGGAAACAGGGGGCGAAGCACCGGGGAGCTGTTTTTT; CDR3 protein: CASSGNRGRSTGELFF
V gene: TRBV28; clone size: once; D gene: .; J gene: TRBJ2-7; CDR3 DNA: TGTGCCAGCCGTAGCGTCCCTACTGAGCAGTACTTC; CDR3 protein: CASRSVPTEQYF
V gene: TRBV21-1; clone size: .; D gene: .; J gene: TRBJ1-5; CDR3 DNA: TGTGCCAGCAGCAAAGGGGGATACAGGGGGTTGGGGTATAGCAATCAGCCCCAGCATTTT; CDR3 protein: CASSKGGYRGLGYSNQPQHF
V gene: TRBV7-2; clone size: .; D gene: .; J gene: TRBJ1-2; CDR3 DNA: TGTGCCAGCAGCTTATACAGCGAGGGCTACACCTTC; CDR3 protein: CASSLYSEGYTF
V gene: TRBV3-1/TRBV3-2; clone size: .; D gene: TRBD2; J gene: TRBJ2-3; CDR3 DNA: TGTGCCAGCAGCCAAGGGGAGGGAGGGCCCACAGATACGCAGTATTTT; CDR3 protein: CASSQGEGGPTDTQYF
V gene: TRBV5-6; clone size: .; D gene: .; J gene: TRBJ2-5; CDR3 DNA: TGTGCCAGTCAGAGTCTAACACCGAAAGAGACCCAGTACTTC; CDR3 protein: CASQSLTPKETQYF
V gene: TRBV20-1; clone size: .; D gene: .; J gene: TRBJ1-2; CDR3 DNA: TGCAGTGCCAGCGGGAGCTATGGCTACACCTTC; CDR3 protein: CSASGSYGYTF
V gene: TRBV18; clone size: .; D gene: .; J gene: TRBJ1-2; CDR3 DNA: TGTGCCAGCTCACCGAGTGCCCTCTATGGCTACACCTTC; CDR3 protein: CASSPSALYGYTF
V gene: TRBV7-2; clone size: .; D gene: .; J gene: TRBJ2-1; CDR3 DNA: TGTGCCAGCAGCTTAGCGGGACCTTCCTACAATGAGCAGTTCTTC; CDR3 protein: CASSLAGPSYNEQFF
V gene: TRBV11-2; clone size: few; D gene: .; J gene: TRBJ2-5; CDR3 DNA: TGTGCCAGCAGCTTAGGACAGACACAAGAGACCCAGTACTTC; CDR3 protein: CASSLGQTQETQYF
V gene: TRBV7-2; clone size: .; D gene: .; J gene: TRBJ2-4; CDR3 DNA: TGTGCCAGCAGCTCTAAGACTAGTGCCAAAAACATTCAGTACTTC; CDR3 protein: CASSSKTSAKNIQYF
V gene: TRBV2; clone size: .; D gene: .; J gene: TRBJ1-6; CDR3 DNA: TGTGCCAGCAGCCGGGGAACGACAGGTTCTTCACCCCTCCACTTT; CDR3 protein: CASSRGTTGSSPLHF
V gene: TRBV7-9; clone size: .; D gene: TRBD2; J gene: TRBJ2-2; CDR3 DNA: TGTGCCAGCACCCCGAGGGGGACGGGGGGGCACACCGGGGAGCTGTTTTTT; CDR3 protein: CASTPRGTGGHTGELFF
V gene: TRBV6-6; clone size: .; D gene: TRBD1; J gene: TRBJ2-7; CDR3 DNA: TGTGCCAGCAGTTACGAAGGGGGCGGTATCTACGAGCAGTACTTC; CDR3 protein: CASSYEGGGIYEQYF
V gene: TRBV30; clone size: .; D gene: TRBD1; J gene: TRBJ2-5; CDR3 DNA: TGTGCCTGGAGGGACAGGGGTTGGGAGACCCAGTACTTC; CDR3 protein: CAWRDRGWETQYF
V gene: TRBV19; clone size: .; D gene: .; J gene: TRBJ2-1; CDR3 DNA: TGTGCCAGTAGTCCGCTGGAGAGAGGGACAGAGCAGTTCTTC; CDR3 protein: CASSPLERGTEQFF
V gene: TRBV4-1; clone size: .; D gene: .; J gene: TRBJ2-5; CDR3 DNA: TGCGCCAGCAGCCTTTCAACAGGGTCAGGAGAGACCCAGTACTTC; CDR3 protein: CASSLSTGSGETQYF
V gene: TRBV13; clone size: .; D gene: TRBD2; J gene: TRBJ2-3; CDR3 DNA: TGTGCCAGCAGCTTAGGGGGGACTAGCGGGAATCCAGATACGCAGTATTTT; CDR3 protein: CASSLGGTSGNPDTQYF
V gene: TRBV18; clone size: .; D gene: .; J gene: TRBJ1-4; CDR3 DNA: TGTGCCAGCTCACCACGGCCGGTTGAAAAACTGTTTTTT; CDR3 protein: CASSPRPVEKLFF
V gene: TRBV5-4; clone size: .; D gene: TRBD1; J gene: TRBJ2-3; CDR3 DNA: TGTGCCAGCAGCAAAGGGACAGAGACTAGCACAGATACGCAGTATTTT; CDR3 protein: CASSKGTETSTDTQYF
V gene: TRBV27; clone size: .; D gene: .; J gene: TRBJ2-6; CDR3 DNA: TGTGCCAGCAGTCCGGCAGGGGTGGTGTCTGGGGCCAACGTCCTGACTTTC; CDR3 protein: CASSPAGVVSGANVLTF
V gene: TRBV12-3/TRBV12-4; clone size: .; D gene: .; J gene: TRBJ2-3; CDR3 DNA: TGTGCCAGCAGTTTAGTGGGAGCAGATACGCAGTATTTT; CDR3 protein: CASSLVGADTQYF
V gene: TRBV7-9; clone size: .; D gene: .; J gene: TRBJ1-2; CDR3 DNA: TGTGCCAGCAGCTTAGATGGCAGGGGAAGCTACTTC; CDR3 protein: CASSLDGRGSYF
V gene: TRBV25-1; clone size: .; D gene: .; J gene: TRBJ2-5; CDR3 DNA: TGTGCCAGCAGTGACGGACTGTCCCAAGAGACCCAGTACTTC; CDR3 protein: CASSDGLSQETQYF
V gene: TRBV4-2; clone size: .; D gene: TRBD1; J gene: TRBJ1-1; CDR3 DNA: TGTGCCAGTAGGGACAGGGTGAACACTGAAGCTTTCTTT; CDR3 protein: CASRDRVNTEAFF
V gene: TRBV5-1; clone size: .; D gene: TRBD1; J gene: TRBJ2-7; CDR3 DNA: TGCGCCAGCAGCTGGACAGGGTCCGAGCAGTACTTC; CDR3 protein: CASSWTGSEQYF
V gene: TRBV7-9; clone size: once; D gene: TRBD1; J gene: TRBJ1-5; CDR3 DNA: TGTGCCAGCAGCTCTCAGGGGGGGAATCAGCCCCAGCATTTT; CDR3 protein: CASSSQGGNQPQHF
V gene: TRBV9; clone size: .; D gene: TRBD2; J gene: TRBJ2-1; CDR3 DNA: TGTGCCAGCAGCGTAGAAGGAGCGGGAGTCTTATCGGGGGAGCAGTTCTTC; CDR3 protein: CASSVEGAGVLSGEQFF
V gene: TRBV19; clone size: .; D gene: .; J gene: TRBJ1-6; CDR3 DNA: TGTGCCAGTAGTGGGGATGAAAAGTCACCCCTCCACTTT; CDR3 protein: CASSGDEKSPLHF
V gene: TRBV4-3; clone size: .; D gene: .; J gene: TRBJ2-1; CDR3 DNA: TGCGCCAGCAGCCTCCTTGGGACCTTTGAGCAGTTCTTC; CDR3 protein: CASSLLGTFEQFF
V gene: TRBV27; clone size: .; D gene: .; J gene: TRBJ1-2; CDR3 DNA: TGTGCCAGCAGTTTATCGGGGCCGGGAACCCCTGGCGGCTACACCTTC; CDR3 protein: CASSLSGPGTPGGYTF
V gene: TRBV6-2/TRBV6-3; clone size: .; D gene: TRBD2; J gene: TRBJ2-2; CDR3 DNA: TGTGCCAGCAGTTATGGACTAGCGGGAGACACCGGGGAGCTGTTTTTT; CDR3 protein: CASSYGLAGDTGELFF